These T cell receptor beta chains were read from a single sample in a study of T cell repertoires in cytomegalovirus infection. TCRdb reanalysed the reads using MiXCR and keeps one entry per CDR3 protein. The sample contains some 180,000 distinct CDR3 sequences, approximately 18% of which appear only once. The specimen sequenced was CD8+ T cells from PBMCs. The origin of the receptors is a human donor in good health (CMV status not recorded). Some clones in this sample may be carry-over from other donors' samples. Both conserved end residues are trimmed from each CDR3.

v_call	j_call	cdr3_aa
TRBV7-9	TRBJ2-7	ASSLPGQGAHEQY
TRBV12-3/TRBV12-4	TRBJ2-3	ASTPFFGDSTDTQY
TRBV7-2	TRBJ2-5	ASSSMTGGETQY
TRBV5-6	TRBJ2-7	ASGTGASYEQY
TRBV19	TRBJ1-6	ASSPAQKVGTYNSPLH
TRBV12-3/TRBV12-4	TRBJ2-7	ASSPTGQSYEQY
TRBV7-8	TRBJ2-1	ASSFAGTYNEQF
TRBV12-3/TRBV12-4	TRBJ2-1	ASGTNRGTYNEQF
TRBV20-1	TRBJ2-1	SARPGIEQF
TRBV10-3	TRBJ1-2	AISEGDAANYGYT
TRBV28	TRBJ1-4	ASSRTGGLF
TRBV7-9	TRBJ2-2	ASSPRQGTTGELF
TRBV12-3/TRBV12-4	TRBJ1-5	ASSPRSGGAQPQH
TRBV6-5	TRBJ1-1	ASRLQGIAEAF
TRBV4-1	TRBJ1-3	ASSQVGYSSGNTIY
TRBV7-9	TRBJ2-7	ASSGRGSTYEQY
TRBV4-3	TRBJ2-7	ASSQDGRAGRGSYEQY
TRBV7-3	TRBJ1-1	ASSLGPSEAF
TRBV7-2	TRBJ2-3	ASSFTSARTDTQY
TRBV6-5	TRBJ1-3	ASSYSVTGGSGNTIY
TRBV29-1	TRBJ1-2	SFGRRDSYGYT
TRBV6-2/TRBV6-3	TRBJ2-1	ASSTSGESYNEQF